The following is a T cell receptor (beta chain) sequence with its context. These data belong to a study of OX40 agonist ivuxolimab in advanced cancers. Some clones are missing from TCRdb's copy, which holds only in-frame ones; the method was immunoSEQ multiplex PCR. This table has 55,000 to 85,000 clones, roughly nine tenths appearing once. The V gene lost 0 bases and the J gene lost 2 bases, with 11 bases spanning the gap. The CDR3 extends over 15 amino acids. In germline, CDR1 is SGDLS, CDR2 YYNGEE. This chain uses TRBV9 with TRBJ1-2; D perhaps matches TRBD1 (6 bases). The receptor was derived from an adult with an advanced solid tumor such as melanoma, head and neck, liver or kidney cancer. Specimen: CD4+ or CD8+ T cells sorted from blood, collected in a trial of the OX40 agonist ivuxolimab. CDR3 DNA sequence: TGTGCCAGCAGCGTAGGGGGGGCTGGGAACTATGGCTACACCTTC. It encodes CASSVGGAGNYGYTF.